Listed below are T cell receptor beta chains from one sample, sequenced in a study of T cells expressing NK-cell markers. Reanalyzing the 5' RACE reads, TCRdb keeps one entry per CDR3 protein, without DNA. This sample's table has roughly 380,000 distinct CDR3 sequences. The sample comprised blood T cells: a sorted CD56 or NKG2C T cell subset, CD4+ or CD8+ T cells, or bulk PBMC T cells (not recorded which). These receptors were obtained from a man aged 18-70 years in good health. Both conserved end residues are part of each CDR3.

V	J	CDR3
TRBV29-1	TRBJ1-2	CSVVWQIINYGYTF
TRBV14	TRBJ2-1	CASSQDIAGSPSKPFF
TRBV27	TRBJ2-7	CASSLSGRTYEQYF
TRBV6-6	TRBJ1-1	CASRFQGDTEAFF
TRBV2	TRBJ1-1	CASSESEDYTEAFF
TRBV14	TRBJ1-2	CASSQDYRSGYTF
TRBV6-1	TRBJ2-2	CASTDRGANTGELFF
TRBV10-3	TRBJ1-1	CAISERGGNTEAFF
TRBV20-1	TRBJ2-7	CSATLTGIEQYF
TRBV2	TRBJ2-5	CARGGQGGETQYF
TRBV11-2	TRBJ2-2	CASSFKTSGGTNTGELFF
TRBV4-1	TRBJ2-3	CASEGSPGLAGTDTQYF
TRBV6-6	TRBJ1-1	CASPKPDNTEAFF
TRBV28	TRBJ1-6	CASSVRDRGRNSPLHF
TRBV5-5	TRBJ2-1	CASSLARGREFSYNEQFF
TRBV14	TRBJ2-3	CASSPSVGSVQLGTQYF
TRBV6-1	TRBJ2-1	CASSRGLAGGREFF
TRBV7-9	TRBJ2-7	CASMLAGLSSYEQYF
TRBV2	TRBJ2-3	CASSPLRWTSGDLHTDTQYF
TRBV18	TRBJ1-1	CASSPPPANTGAFF
TRBV9	TRBJ2-7	CASTTPGTVAIYEQYF
TRBV18	TRBJ2-7	CASSASRSGEQYF
TRBV5-1	TRBJ2-1	CASSYRQGPSDEQFF
TRBV7-8	TRBJ2-3	CASSFVGGLSDTQYF
TRBV3-1	TRBJ2-3	CASSQDGGTYSTDTQYF
TRBV12-3/TRBV12-4	TRBJ1-1	CASSPRSGGTSNTEAFF
TRBV12-3/TRBV12-4	TRBJ1-2	CASSARGFYTF
TRBV20-1	TRBJ1-1	CSAQGQGAFYTEAFF
TRBV28	TRBJ2-5	CASSSGTGGGQETQYF
TRBV5-5	TRBJ2-2	CASSLATGINTGELFF
TRBV12-3/TRBV12-4	TRBJ2-7	CASRASGNYEQYF
TRBV10-1	TRBJ2-7	CASSESPMPAPTYEQYF
TRBV19	TRBJ2-5	CASSTRSGGTQYF
TRBV6-1	TRBJ2-7	CATRQPSFAYEQYF